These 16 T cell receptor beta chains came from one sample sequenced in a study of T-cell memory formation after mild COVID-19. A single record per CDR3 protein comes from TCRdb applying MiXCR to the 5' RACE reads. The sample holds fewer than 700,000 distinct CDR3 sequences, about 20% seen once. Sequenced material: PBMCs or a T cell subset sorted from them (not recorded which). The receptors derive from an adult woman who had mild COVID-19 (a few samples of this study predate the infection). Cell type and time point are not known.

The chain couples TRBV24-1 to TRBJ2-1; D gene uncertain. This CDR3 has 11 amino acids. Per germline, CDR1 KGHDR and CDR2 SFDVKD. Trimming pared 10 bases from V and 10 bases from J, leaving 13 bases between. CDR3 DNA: TGTGCCACGGCTCGCGGTGGGGAGCAGTTCTTC. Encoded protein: CATARGGEQFF.

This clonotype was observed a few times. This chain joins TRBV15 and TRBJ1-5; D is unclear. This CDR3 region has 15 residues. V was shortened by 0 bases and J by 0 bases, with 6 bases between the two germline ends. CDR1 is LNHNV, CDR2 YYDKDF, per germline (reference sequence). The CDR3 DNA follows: TGTGCCACCAGCAGAGATCAGAATAGCAATCAGCCCCAGCATTTT. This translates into CATSRDQNSNQPQHF.

CDR3: CASSSPQVRAFF. The CDR3 DNA follows: TGTGCCAGCAGTTCCCCTCAGGTTCGAGCTTTCTTT. This rearrangement joins TRBV12-3 or TRBV12-4 to TRBJ1-1, with D hard to call. V lost 4 bases and J 10 bases, leaving 13 bases between the germline ends. The CDR3 is 12 amino acids.

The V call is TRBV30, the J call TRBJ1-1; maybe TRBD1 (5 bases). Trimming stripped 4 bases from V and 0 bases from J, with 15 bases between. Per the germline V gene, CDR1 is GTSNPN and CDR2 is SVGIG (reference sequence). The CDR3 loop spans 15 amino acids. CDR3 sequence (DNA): TGTGCCTGGAAATCGCTCAGGGAGTTGAACACTGAAGCTTTCTTT. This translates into CAWKSLRELNTEAFF.

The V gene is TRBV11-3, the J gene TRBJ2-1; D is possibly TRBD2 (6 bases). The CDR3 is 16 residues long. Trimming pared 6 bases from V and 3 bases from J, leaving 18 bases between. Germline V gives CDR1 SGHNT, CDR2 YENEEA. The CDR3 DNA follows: TGTGCCAGCAGACACGGTCTAGCGTCAATCTACAATGAGCAGTTCTTC. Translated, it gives CASRHGLASIYNEQFF.

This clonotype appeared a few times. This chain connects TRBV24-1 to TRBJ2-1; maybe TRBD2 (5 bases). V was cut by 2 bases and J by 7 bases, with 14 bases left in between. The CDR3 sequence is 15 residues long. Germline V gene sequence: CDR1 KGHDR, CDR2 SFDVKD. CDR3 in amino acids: CATSDWTSSGNEQFF. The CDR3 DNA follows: TGTGCCACCAGTGATTGGACCAGCTCGGGGAATGAGCAGTTCTTC.

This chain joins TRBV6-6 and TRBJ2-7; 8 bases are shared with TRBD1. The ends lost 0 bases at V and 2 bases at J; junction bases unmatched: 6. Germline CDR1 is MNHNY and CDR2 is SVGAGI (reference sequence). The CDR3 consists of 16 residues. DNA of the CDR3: TGTGCCAGCAGTTACTCGAAACAGGGGGGCGCCTACGAGCAGTACTTC. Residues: CASSYSKQGGAYEQYF.

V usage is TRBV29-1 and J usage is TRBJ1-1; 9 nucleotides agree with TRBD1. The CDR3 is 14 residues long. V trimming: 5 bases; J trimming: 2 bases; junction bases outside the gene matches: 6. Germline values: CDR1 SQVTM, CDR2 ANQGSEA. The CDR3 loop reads CSVNRGQTNTEAFF. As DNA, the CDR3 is TGCAGCGTTAACAGGGGGCAAACTAACACTGAAGCTTTCTTT.

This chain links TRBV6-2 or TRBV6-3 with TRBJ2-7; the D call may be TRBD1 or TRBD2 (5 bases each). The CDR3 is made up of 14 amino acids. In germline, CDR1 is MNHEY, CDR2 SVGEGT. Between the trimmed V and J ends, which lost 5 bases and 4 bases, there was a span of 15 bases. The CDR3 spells CASSNTGTSYEQYF. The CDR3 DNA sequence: TGTGCCAGCAGTAACACCGGGACCTCATACGAGCAGTACTTC.

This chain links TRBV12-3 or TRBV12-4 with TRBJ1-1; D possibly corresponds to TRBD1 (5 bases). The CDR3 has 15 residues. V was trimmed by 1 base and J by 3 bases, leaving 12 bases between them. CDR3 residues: CASSLVPGRDTEAFF. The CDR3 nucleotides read TGTGCCAGCAGTTTAGTTCCGGGACGGGACACTGAAGCTTTCTTT.

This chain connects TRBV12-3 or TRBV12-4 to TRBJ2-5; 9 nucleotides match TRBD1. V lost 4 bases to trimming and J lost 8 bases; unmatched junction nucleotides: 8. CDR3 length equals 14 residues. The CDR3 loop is CASSSGTGWNTQYF. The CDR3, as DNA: TGTGCCAGCAGTTCAGGGACAGGGTGGAATACCCAGTACTTC.

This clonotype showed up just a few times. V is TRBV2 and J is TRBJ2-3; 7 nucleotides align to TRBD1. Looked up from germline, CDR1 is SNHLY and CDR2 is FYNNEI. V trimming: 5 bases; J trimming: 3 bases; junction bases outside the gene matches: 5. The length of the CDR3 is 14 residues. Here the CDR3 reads CASSKGTVTDTQYF. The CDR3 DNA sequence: TGTGCCAGCAGTAAAGGGACAGTTACAGATACGCAGTATTTT.

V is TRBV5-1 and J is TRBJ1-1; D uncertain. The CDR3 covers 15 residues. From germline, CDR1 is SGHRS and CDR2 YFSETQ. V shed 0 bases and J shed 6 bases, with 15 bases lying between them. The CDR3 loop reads CASSLDWRTRPEAFF. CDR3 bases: TGCGCCAGCAGCTTGGATTGGCGCACGAGGCCTGAAGCTTTCTTT.

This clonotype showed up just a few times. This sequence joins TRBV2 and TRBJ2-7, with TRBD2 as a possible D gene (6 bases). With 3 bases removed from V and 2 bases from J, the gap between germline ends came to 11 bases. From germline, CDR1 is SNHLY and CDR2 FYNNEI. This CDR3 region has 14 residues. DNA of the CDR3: TGTGCCAGCAGTGACAGGACGGGGGCCTACGAGCAGTACTTC. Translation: CASSDRTGAYEQYF.

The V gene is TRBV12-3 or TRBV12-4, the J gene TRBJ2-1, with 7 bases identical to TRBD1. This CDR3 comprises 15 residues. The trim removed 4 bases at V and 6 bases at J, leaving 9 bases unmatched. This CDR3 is CASSSRQGVPNEQFF. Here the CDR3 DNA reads TGTGCCAGCAGTTCCCGACAGGGAGTCCCCAATGAGCAGTTCTTC.

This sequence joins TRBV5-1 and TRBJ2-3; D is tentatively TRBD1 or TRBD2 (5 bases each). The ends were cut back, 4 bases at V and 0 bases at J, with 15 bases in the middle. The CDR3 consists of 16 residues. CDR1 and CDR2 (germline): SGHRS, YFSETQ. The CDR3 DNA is TGCGCCAGCAGCCGTGGCGCCGGGACCAGCACAGATACGCAGTATTTT. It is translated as CASSRGAGTSTDTQYF.